Detailed here is one T cell receptor beta chain. Its antigen is unidentified. The data belong to a study of CD8 T cells in ankylosing spondylitis. V dropped 3 bases and J dropped 4; count of bases not matched to a gene: 8. The germline V gene has CDR1 SGDLS and CDR2 YYNGEE. The CDR3 length is 15 residues. Each TCR beta library was made by quantitative 5'-RACE that incorporated molecular barcodes. TCRdb itself ran the 5' RACE reads through MiXCR, one entry per CDR3 protein. This table holds 250,000 to 350,000 distinct CDR3 sequences, around 20% found once. Study-level results: In ankylosing spondylitis blood, a motif of roughly eight highly homologous TCR beta variants appeared characteristic.

The sequence was obtained from a female donor with ankylosing spondylitis or in good health (not recorded which). V and J are TRBV9 and TRBJ2-5; 8 bases are shared with TRBD2. Sequenced sample: blood, either unsorted or a sorted T cell fraction (not recorded which). CDR3 sequence: CASSGTGTRRETQYF. The CDR3 DNA is TGTGCCAGCAGCGGAACCGGGACTAGAAGAGAGACCCAGTACTTC.